This section outlines one T cell receptor (beta chain) sequence together with its context. Its matching antigen is unknown. What was sequenced were expressed TCRB transcripts, since all of the isolated RNA had been reverse transcribed. Assay: immunoSEQ multiplex PCR; the TCRdb copy retains only in-frame clones and omits some. Of 400,000 or so clones in the sample, around 13% were seen once. This sample was taken from a study of beta chain features in type 1 diabetes. Germline CDR1 SGHVS, CDR2 FQNEAQ. V lost 5 bases to trimming and J lost 2 bases; unmatched junction nucleotides: 10. The CDR3 spans 16 residues. Sorting with CD45RO/CCR7/CD25/CD127/CD95/CD27 yielded naive, central memory, regulatory and stem-like memory CD4+ cells. Study-wide findings and caveats: In type 1 diabetes patients, VDJ junctions had fewer insertions; deletions at these junctions were more frequent. Amplification by PCR could prefer shorter templates, with the same effect in patients and controls. People with Type 1 diabetes carried modestly yet significantly shorter TCRB CDR3s in all four CD4+ subsets.

The source is a woman aged 18-29 years with type 1 diabetes. Input material: naive CD4+ T cells from blood. V is TRBV7-8 and J is TRBJ1-1; TRBD1 agrees at 8 bases. DNA of the CDR3: TGTGCCAGCAGCCTGGGACAGGTGACACAAAACACTGAAGCTTTCTTT. Translation: CASSLGQVTQNTEAFF.